The 13 T cell receptor beta chains listed next were all sequenced from one sample in a study of Ad26.COV2.S vaccination and SARS-CoV-2 variants. The treatment is: 15 to 20 received Ad26.COV2.S at low or high dose, single or two shots; roughly 5 received placebo; per-sample allocation not given. The samples date from day 63 after the first vaccine or placebo injection. Some clones are missing from TCRdb's copy, which holds only in-frame ones; the method was immunoSEQ multiplex PCR. The sample shows around 300,000 clones, roughly 90% of them seen only once. Sequencing used peripheral blood, obtained in a trial of Ad26.COV2.S vaccine versus placebo. The receptors derive from a person between 18 and 60 years old who received the Ad26.COV2.S COVID-19 vaccine or a placebo.

The chain has TRBV5-1 and TRBJ1-5; no clear D. Trimming took 0 bases from V and 1 from J, leaving 8 bases between them. CDR1 SGHRS and CDR2 YFSETQ come from the germline V gene. The length of the CDR3 is 15 residues. The CDR3 region is CASSLEGESNQPQHF. Written as DNA, the CDR3 is TGCGCCAGCAGCTTGGAAGGAGAAAGCAATCAGCCCCAGCATTTT.

This chain links TRBV5-1 with TRBJ2-3; 12 bases are a match to TRBD1. CDR3 size: 15 residues. The V gene's germline CDR1 is SGHRS and CDR2 YFSETQ. Unmatched junction bases numbered 7, after V lost 4 bases and J lost 7 bases. Written as DNA, the CDR3 is TGCGCCAGCAGCAGGACCGGGACAGGGGGCAATACGCAGTATTTT. The encoded protein is CASSRTGTGGNTQYF.

This chain connects TRBV6-2 or TRBV6-3 to TRBJ2-1; 9 bases are a match to TRBD2. The CDR3 is made up of 17 amino acids. Losses at the gene ends were 4 bases for V and 5 bases for J; bases not matched to a gene: 12. Germline CDR1 is MNHEY and CDR2 is SVGEGT. CDR3 in DNA: TGTGCCAGCAGTTTCTCCGCGGCTAGCGGGACCGACAATGAGCAGTTCTTC. Its protein is CASSFSAASGTDNEQFF.

This rearrangement joins TRBV2 to TRBJ2-7; maybe TRBD1 (6 bases). Trimming stripped 1 base from V and 6 bases from J, with 16 bases between. This CDR3 is 15 amino acids long. Germline V CDR1 and CDR2: SNHLY, FYNNEI. The CDR3 nucleotides are TGTGCCAGCAGTGAAGTTCGAACAGGGAATAGCGAGCAGTACTTC. Amino acid sequence: CASSEVRTGNSEQYF.

CDR3 nucleotide sequence: TGTGCCAGCAGCGATAAATTGGGGTACGAGCAGTACTTC. Encoded protein: CASSDKLGYEQYF. V and J are TRBV7-8 and TRBJ2-7; D is unclear. The V and J ends lost 5 bases and 4 bases respectively, with 12 bases between them. This CDR3 spans 13 amino acids. Germline CDR1 and CDR2: SGHVS and FQNEAQ.

This CDR3 reads CASSKGLRETQYF. The DNA of the CDR3 is TGTGCCAGCAGCAAGGGACTCCGGGAGACCCAGTACTTC. The genes are TRBV11-3 and TRBJ2-5, with D possibly TRBD2 on 6 matching bases. Germline V CDR1 and CDR2: SGHNT, YENEEA. The CDR3 sequence is 13 residues long. Trimming took off 5 bases at V and 5 bases at J, with 12 bases between the two ends.

The V call is TRBV28, the J call TRBJ1-1; the match to TRBD1 covers 7 bases. The CDR3 runs 12 residues. Germline CDR1 and CDR2: MDHEN and SYDVKM. The V and J ends lost 5 bases and 11 bases, in that order; junction bases with no gene match: 8. CDR3 in DNA: TGTGCCAGCAGTCAGGGGGGGTTTAGGGCTTTCTTT. Protein: CASSQGGFRAFF.

This chain uses TRBV12-3 or TRBV12-4 with TRBJ2-3; D unclear. CDR3 length: 13 residues. The V end was cut by 3 bases, the J end by 3 bases, with 7 bases between. The CDR3 is CASSFAVTDTQYF. DNA of the CDR3: TGTGCCAGCAGTTTCGCCGTAACAGATACGCAGTATTTT.

The rearrangement uses TRBV9 and TRBJ2-1; possible D gene TRBD1, 5 bases. The CDR3 consists of 15 residues. Looked up from germline, CDR1 is SGDLS and CDR2 is YYNGEE. The V end lost 4 bases, the J end lost 4 bases, and 15 bases lay between the germline ends. The CDR3 DNA is TGTGCCAGCAGCACCCGAGACAGATTATACAATGAGCAGTTCTTC. Translation gives CASSTRDRLYNEQFF.

This clone has a handful of counts. The V and J genes are TRBV19 and TRBJ1-5; 7 nucleotides agree with TRBD1. This CDR3 has 16 amino acids. Germline V gene data show CDR1 as LNHDA and CDR2 as SQIVND (reference sequence). V gave up 6 bases and J gave up 3 bases; unmatched junction bases: 11. The CDR3 region has the DNA TGTGCCAGTAGCGACAGGGATTATAGGAACAATCAGCCCCAGCATTTT. It yields the protein CASSDRDYRNNQPQHF.

The CDR3 loop is CASSLKDRDEQYF. The CDR3 DNA is TGTGCCAGCAGTTTAAAGGACAGGGACGAGCAGTACTTC. This chain joins TRBV27 and TRBJ2-7; 8 positions match TRBD1. V lost 2 bases, J lost 5 bases, and 2 bases stayed unmatched. The CDR3 is 13 amino acids. CDR1 and CDR2 from the germline V gene are MNHEY and SMNVEV (reference sequence).

The rearrangement links TRBV6-5 to TRBJ2-7, with D possibly being TRBD2 (5 bases). Looked up from germline, CDR1 is MNHEY and CDR2 is SVGAGI. V was clipped by 0 bases and J by 0 bases, with 9 bases between them. CDR3 length: 15 amino acids. The CDR3 spells CASSYSRRNSYEQYF. Here the CDR3 DNA reads TGTGCCAGCAGTTACTCAAGGAGGAACTCCTACGAGCAGTACTTC.

The chain uses TRBV7-8 and TRBJ2-2; the match to TRBD1 covers 7 bases. This CDR3 has 15 amino acids. Trimming at V came to 4 bases and at J to 2 bases, leaving 4 bases not matched to a gene. Germline CDR1 SGHVS, CDR2 FQNEAQ. For the CDR3, the DNA is TGTGCCAGCAGCTCCCGGACAGGAAACACCGGGGAGCTGTTTTTT. Amino acid sequence: CASSSRTGNTGELFF.